Judged by abundance, the clone carrying this TCR beta chain is medium-sized. The source of the sample is a study of T cells after yellow fever vaccination. Turning to the study itself: Low-cell-number fractions underwent preparation using SMART-Seq v4 Ultra Low Input. Study results and caveats: At 96% for CD4 and approximately 88% for CD8, most primary-vaccination clones showed up again after the booster. Sorting of memory subsets on day 0 yielded almost no detectable vaccine-responding clonotypes.

UMIs were added to TCR cDNA along with a universal primer site when it was made by 5'RACE template switching. TCRdb re-derived calls from the 5' RACE reads in MiXCR, one entry per CDR3 protein. The sample has roughly 9,300 distinct CDR3 sequences; less than 6% are singletons. This receptor was identified in a man younger than 35 who received the YFV17D yellow fever vaccine. Sequences were derived from PBMCs, either bulk or a sorted T-cell subset (CD4+, CD8+, memory, or dextramer-sorted; not recorded which), sampled about 2 weeks after the first yellow fever vaccination.

The CDR3 region is CASSGPGIRLTDTQYF. CDR3 DNA sequence: TGTGCCAGCAGCGGGCCCGGGATCCGGCTGACAGATACGCAGTATTTT. The chain couples TRBV2 to TRBJ2-3; D might be TRBD2 (5 bases). CDR3 length: 16 amino acids. CDR1 SNHLY and CDR2 FYNNEI come from the germline V gene. Trimming stripped 6 bases from V and 3 bases from J, with 19 bases between.